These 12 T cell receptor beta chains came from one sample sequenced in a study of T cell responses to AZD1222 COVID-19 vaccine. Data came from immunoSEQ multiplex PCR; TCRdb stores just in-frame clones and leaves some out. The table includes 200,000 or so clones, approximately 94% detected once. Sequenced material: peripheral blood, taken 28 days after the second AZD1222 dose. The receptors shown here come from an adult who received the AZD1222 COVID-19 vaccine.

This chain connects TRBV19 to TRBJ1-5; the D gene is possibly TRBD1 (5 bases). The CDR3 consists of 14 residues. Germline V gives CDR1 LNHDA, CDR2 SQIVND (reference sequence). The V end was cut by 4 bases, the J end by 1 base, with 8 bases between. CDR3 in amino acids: CASSRAGSNQPQHF. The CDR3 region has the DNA TGTGCCAGTAGTAGGGCAGGGAGCAATCAGCCCCAGCATTTT.

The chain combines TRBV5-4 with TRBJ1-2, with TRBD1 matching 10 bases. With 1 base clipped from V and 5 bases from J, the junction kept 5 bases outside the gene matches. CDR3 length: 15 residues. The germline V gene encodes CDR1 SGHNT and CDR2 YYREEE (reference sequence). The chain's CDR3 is CASSLLGQGMYGYTF. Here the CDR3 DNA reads TGTGCCAGCAGCTTGTTGGGACAGGGGATGTATGGCTACACCTTC.

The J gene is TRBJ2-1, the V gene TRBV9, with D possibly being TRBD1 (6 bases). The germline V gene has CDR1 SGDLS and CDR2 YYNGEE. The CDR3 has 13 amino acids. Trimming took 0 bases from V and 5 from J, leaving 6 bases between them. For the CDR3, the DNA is TGTGCCAGCAGCGTAGGGACAGACAATGAGCAGTTCTTC. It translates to CASSVGTDNEQFF.

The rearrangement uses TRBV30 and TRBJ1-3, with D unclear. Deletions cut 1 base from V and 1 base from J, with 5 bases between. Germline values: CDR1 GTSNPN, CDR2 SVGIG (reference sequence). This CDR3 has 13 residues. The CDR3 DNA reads TGTGCCTGGAGTGCGGGGTCTGGAAACACCATATATTTT. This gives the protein CAWSAGSGNTIYF. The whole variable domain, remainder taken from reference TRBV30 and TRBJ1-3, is SQTIHQWPATLVQPVGSPLSLECTVEGTSNPNLYWYRQAAGRGLQLLFYSVGIGQISSEVPQNLSASRPQDRQFILSSKKLLLSDSGFYLCAWSAGSGNTIYFGEGSWLTVV.

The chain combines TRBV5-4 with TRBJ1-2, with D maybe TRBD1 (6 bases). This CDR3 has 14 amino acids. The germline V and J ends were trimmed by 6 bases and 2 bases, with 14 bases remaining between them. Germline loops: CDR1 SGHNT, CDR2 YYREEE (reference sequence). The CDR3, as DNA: TGTGCCAGCAAAGCCGAACAGGGCAACTATGGCTACACCTTC. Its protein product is CASKAEQGNYGYTF.

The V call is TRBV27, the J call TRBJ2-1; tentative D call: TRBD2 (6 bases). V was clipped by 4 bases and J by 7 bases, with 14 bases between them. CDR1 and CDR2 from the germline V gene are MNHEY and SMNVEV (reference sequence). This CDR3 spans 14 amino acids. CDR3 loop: CASSSRLVRNEQFF. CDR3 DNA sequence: TGTGCCAGCAGTTCCCGACTAGTACGAAATGAGCAGTTCTTC.

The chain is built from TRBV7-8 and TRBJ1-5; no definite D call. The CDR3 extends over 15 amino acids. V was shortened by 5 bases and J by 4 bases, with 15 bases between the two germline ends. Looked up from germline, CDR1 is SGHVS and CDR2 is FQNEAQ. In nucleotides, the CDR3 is TGTGCCAGCAGCCGGATAGGGCCAACAAATCAGCCCCAGCATTTT. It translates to CASSRIGPTNQPQHF.

CDR3 nucleotides: TGTGCCAGCAGTGATGAGGGGTATGGGGACACTGAAGCTTTCTTT. Encoded protein: CASSDEGYGDTEAFF. The chain employs TRBV2 and TRBJ1-1, with TRBD1 as a possible D gene (5 bases). Germline CDR1 is SNHLY and CDR2 is FYNNEI. This CDR3 spans 15 amino acids. The V gene lost 3 bases and the J gene lost 3 bases, with 14 bases spanning the gap.

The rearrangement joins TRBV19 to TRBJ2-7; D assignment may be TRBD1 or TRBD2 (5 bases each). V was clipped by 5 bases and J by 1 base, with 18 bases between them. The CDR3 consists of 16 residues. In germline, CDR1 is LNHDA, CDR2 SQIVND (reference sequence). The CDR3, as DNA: TGTGCCAGTAGTCGCTCCGGGACGGCACTGTCCTACGAGCAGTACTTC. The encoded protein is CASSRSGTALSYEQYF. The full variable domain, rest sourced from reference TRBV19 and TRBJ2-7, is DGGITQSPKYLFRKEGQNVTLSCEQNLNHDAMYWYRQDPGQGLRLIYYSQIVNDFQKGDIAEGYSVSREKKESFPLTVTSAQKNPTAFYLCASSRSGTALSYEQYFGPGTRLTVT.

CDR3 sequence: CAWSVSSNQPQHF. The CDR3 DNA follows: TGTGCCTGGAGTGTAAGTAGCAATCAGCCCCAGCATTTT. The chain combines TRBV30 with TRBJ1-5, with no clear D. The CDR3 has 13 residues. Germline CDR1 reads GTSNPN; CDR2 reads SVGIG (reference sequence). Trimming cost V 0 bases and J 0 bases, with 3 bases left between them.

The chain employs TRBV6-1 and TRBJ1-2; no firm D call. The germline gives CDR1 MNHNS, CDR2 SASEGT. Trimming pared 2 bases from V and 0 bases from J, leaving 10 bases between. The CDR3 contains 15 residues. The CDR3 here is CASSERGRSNYGYTF. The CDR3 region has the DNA TGTGCCAGCAGTGAACGCGGCCGTTCTAACTATGGCTACACCTTC.

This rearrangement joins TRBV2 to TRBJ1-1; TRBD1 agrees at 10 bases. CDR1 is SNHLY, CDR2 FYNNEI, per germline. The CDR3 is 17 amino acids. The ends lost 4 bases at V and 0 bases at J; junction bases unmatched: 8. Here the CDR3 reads CASSGEDRGVMNTEAFF. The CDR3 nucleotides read TGTGCCAGCAGTGGGGAGGACAGGGGGGTGATGAACACTGAAGCTTTCTTT.